The 12 T cell receptor beta chains below all came from one sample that was sequenced in a study of T cells in Graves' hyperthyroidism and ophthalmopathy. Researchers amplified the TCR beta CDR3 regions from RNA transcripts. Using the HTBI primer set, a first-round RT-PCR was run on the TCR CDR3. TCRdb re-called the multiplex PCR reads through MiXCR, storing one row per CDR3 protein. The sample consists of a few hundred thousand distinct CDR3 sequences, more than 15% of them appearing once. The sequenced sample was blood. All receptors come from a woman between 25 and 40 years old with Graves' hyperthyroidism.

Many counts were recorded for this clonotype. This sequence joins TRBV6-2 or TRBV6-3 and TRBJ2-1; TRBD2 matches at 7 bases. The CDR3 is made up of 10 amino acids. Losses at the gene ends were 8 bases for V and 14 bases for J; bases not matched to a gene: 6. CDR1 is MNHEY and CDR2 is SVGEGT in the germline V gene. CDR3: CASASGIKFF. For the CDR3, the DNA is TGTGCCAGCGCCAGCGGGATCAAGTTCTTC.

This clonotype occurred many times. The genes are TRBV20-1 and TRBJ1-5; 8 bases are a match to TRBD1. J was trimmed by 6 bases and V by 1 base; bases with no gene match: 8. The CDR3 spans 15 residues. Per the germline V gene, CDR1 is DFQATT and CDR2 is SNEGSKA (reference sequence). As DNA, the CDR3 is TGCAGTGCTAGAGGGGCAGGGGGCTTGTTTCAGCCCCAGCATTTT. Encoded protein: CSARGAGGLFQPQHF.

This clonotype was recorded at least ten times. The chain joins TRBV7-9 to TRBJ2-7; D is perhaps TRBD2 (5 bases). The germline V and J ends were trimmed by 1 base and 0 bases, with 10 bases remaining between them. Germline CDR1 and CDR2: SEHNR and FQNEAQ (reference sequence). The CDR3 is made up of 15 amino acids. The CDR3 sequence is CASSLGVALSYEQYF. CDR3 bases: TGTGCCAGCAGCTTAGGAGTAGCGCTCTCCTACGAGCAGTACTTC.

In this sample, this clonotype turned up many times. The chain joins TRBV9 to TRBJ2-1, with a tentative D call TRBD2 (6 bases). This CDR3 is built from 14 residues. The V and J ends lost 0 bases and 7 bases respectively, with 11 bases between them. Germline assignment: CDR1 SGDLS and CDR2 YYNGEE. CDR3 in DNA: TGTGCCAGCAGCGTAGACGGGAGTTTTAATGAGCAGTTCTTC. Translation: CASSVDGSFNEQFF. The whole variable domain, filled in from reference TRBV9 and TRBJ2-1, reads DSGVTQTPKHLITATGQRVTLRCSPRSGDLSVYWYQQSLDQGLQFLIQYYNGEERAKGNILERFSAQQFPDLHSELNLSSLELGDSALYFCASSVDGSFNEQFFGPGTRLTVL.

This clonotype was seen only a few times. The CDR3 reads CASSQVMDQPQHF. The CDR3 nucleotides are TGCGCCAGCAGCCAAGTGATGGATCAGCCCCAGCATTTT. This sequence joins TRBV4-1 and TRBJ1-5; D is ambiguous. From germline, CDR1 is MGHRA and CDR2 YSYEKL. V was trimmed by 1 base and J by 5 bases, leaving 6 bases between them. CDR3 size: 13 residues.

This clonotype has more than one count but fewer than ten. V is TRBV6-1 and J is TRBJ2-4, with a weak D call TRBD1 (5 bases). CDR1 and CDR2 from the germline V gene are MNHNS and SASEGT. This CDR3 has 14 amino acids. Trimming took off 4 bases at V and 0 bases at J, with 7 bases between the two ends. In nucleotides, the CDR3 is TGTGCCAGCAGTGCGACAGTAGCCAAAAACATTCAGTACTTC. This codes for CASSATVAKNIQYF.

This clonotype was observed many times. The chain is built from TRBV7-3 and TRBJ2-2; D might be TRBD1 or TRBD2, each matching 6 bases. The V end lost 5 bases, the J end lost 1 base, and 14 bases lay between the germline ends. Looked up from germline, CDR1 is SGHTA and CDR2 is FQGTGA. The CDR3 has 16 amino acids. The chain's CDR3 is CASSPRGLRNTGELFF. The CDR3 nucleotides are TGTGCCAGCAGCCCTCGGGGGCTTAGGAACACCGGGGAGCTGTTTTTT.

The chain joins TRBV6-9 to TRBJ2-1; either TRBD1 or TRBD2 may fit D (6 bases each). The germline V gene has CDR1 MNHGY and CDR2 SVAAGI. V lost 4 bases and J lost 9, with 13 bases in between. CDR3 size: 13 residues. CDR3 region: CASSLGGWGEQFF. The CDR3 nucleotides are TGTGCCAGCAGTTTAGGGGGGTGGGGTGAGCAGTTCTTC.

There are many counts of this clonotype. This sequence joins TRBV7-8 and TRBJ1-3, with a weak D call TRBD1 (6 bases). The germline V and J ends were trimmed by 5 bases and 4 bases, with 15 bases remaining between them. The CDR3 consists of 15 residues. Germline V CDR1 and CDR2: SGHVS, FQNEAQ. The CDR3 coding sequence is TGTGCCAGCAGCATTCACAGGGCTGGCGGAAACACCATATATTTT. It yields the protein CASSIHRAGGNTIYF.

Ten or more counts support this clonotype. The genes are TRBV6-2 or TRBV6-3 and TRBJ1-5, with TRBD1 matching over 7 bases. The CDR3 runs to 15 residues. The germline V gene encodes CDR1 MNHEY and CDR2 SVGEGT. The V and J ends lost 7 bases and 5 bases, in that order; junction bases with no gene match: 11. The chain's CDR3 is CASTHGGRGHQPQHF. CDR3 nucleotide sequence: TGTGCCAGCACTCATGGGGGGAGGGGGCATCAGCCCCAGCATTTT.

On this clonotype itself: This may stem from a read error, because a much larger clone lies one nucleotide away. This rearrangement joins TRBV5-1 to TRBJ2-1; D remains ambiguous. The CDR3 extends over 13 amino acids. CDR1 is SGHRS and CDR2 is YFSETQ in the germline V gene. Trimming left V 1 base short and J 10 bases short, with 12 bases between. The CDR3 here is CASSLSSFDEQFF. CDR3 nucleotide sequence: TGCGCCAGCAGCTTGTCTTCCTTTGACGAGCAGTTCTTC.

This clonotype was observed a few times. J is TRBJ1-6 and V is TRBV5-6; D is uncertain. Trimming cost V 0 bases and J 7 bases, with 14 bases left between them. The CDR3 extends over 16 amino acids. Germline V gene lookup returns CDR1 SGHDT and CDR2 YYEEEE. The CDR3 coding sequence is TGTGCCAGCAGCTTGGGCTCGTTACTGAACAATTCACCCCTCCACTTT. Protein sequence: CASSLGSLLNNSPLHF.